Each of the 32 T cell receptor beta chains below was sequenced from the same sample in a study of cytomegalovirus exposure and HLA in healthy donors. PCR used 60 Vbeta primers and 13 Jbeta primers. Produced via immunoSEQ multiplex PCR; TCRdb's table is partial and in-frame only. This table holds around 140,000 clones, over 75% found once. The sequenced sample consisted of PBMCs. These receptors were taken from a woman in her 30s in good health and CMV-seronegative.

CDR3 sequence reads: CASTTSGGGNEQFF. DNA for the CDR3: TGTGCCAGTACCACTAGCGGGGGGGGCAATGAGCAGTTCTTC. The V and J genes are TRBV19 and TRBJ2-1; 13 bases fit TRBD2. Losses at the gene ends were 7 bases for V and 6 bases for J; bases not matched to a gene: 3. The length of the CDR3 is 14 residues. CDR1 LNHDA and CDR2 SQIVND come from the germline V gene (reference sequence).

The V gene is TRBV15, the J gene TRBJ2-1; 10 positions agree with TRBD2. V lost 0 bases, J lost 0 bases, and 14 bases stayed unmatched. From germline, CDR1 is LNHNV and CDR2 YYDKDF (reference sequence). The CDR3 totals 21 residues. CDR3 in amino acids: CATSRDLPSGSPWSSYNEQFF. CDR3 coding DNA: TGTGCCACCAGCAGAGATCTCCCTAGCGGGAGCCCCTGGAGCTCCTACAATGAGCAGTTCTTC.

The J gene is TRBJ2-3, the V gene TRBV5-8, with TRBD2 identical over 11 bases. Germline loops: CDR1 SGHTS, CDR2 YDEGEE. The V gene end was trimmed by 3 bases and the J gene end by 4 bases; junction bases not matched to a gene: 10. This CDR3 is 17 amino acids long. The CDR3 DNA follows: TGTGCCAGCAGCTGGCGGACTAGCGGGTTACTAGCAGATACGCAGTATTTT. Protein: CASSWRTSGLLADTQYF.

This chain connects TRBV7-9 to TRBJ2-7, with 8 bases fitting TRBD1. This CDR3 has 17 amino acids. Germline V gene sequence: CDR1 SEHNR, CDR2 FQNEAQ (reference sequence). J was trimmed by 3 bases and V by 5 bases; bases with no gene match: 15. CDR3: CASSQGQGAGYSYEQYF. DNA of the CDR3: TGTGCCAGCAGCCAGGGGCAGGGGGCTGGGTATAGCTACGAGCAGTACTTC. The variable domain in full, completed from reference TRBV7-9 and TRBJ2-7, reads DTGVSQNPRHKITKRGQNVTFRCDPISEHNRLYWYRQTLGQGPEFLTYFQNEAQLEKSRLLSDRFSAERPKGSFSTLEIQRTEQGDSAMYLCASSQGQGAGYSYEQYFGPGTRLTVT.

The V call is TRBV2, the J call TRBJ2-5, with D maybe TRBD2 (6 bases). Germline CDR1 and CDR2: SNHLY and FYNNEI. This CDR3 is 15 amino acids long. V was trimmed by 7 bases and J by 7 bases, leaving 22 bases between them. CDR3 loop: CASILSGGVSGTQYF. The CDR3 DNA follows: TGTGCCAGCATTCTTTCGGGCGGGGTTTCGGGGACCCAGTACTTC.

This clone is a singleton in its sample. V is TRBV18 and J is TRBJ2-3, with 9 nucleotides matching TRBD1. Germline assignment: CDR1 KGHSH and CDR2 LQKENI. The CDR3 is made up of 13 amino acids. Trimming took 4 bases from V and 6 from J; bases not matched to a gene: 2. CDR3 sequence reads: CASSLGQGDTQYF. CDR3 bases: TGTGCCAGCTCACTAGGACAGGGGGATACGCAGTATTTT.

This clone was counted a few times. The V and J genes are TRBV4-2 and TRBJ2-4; TRBD1 aligns across 11 bases. CDR3 size: 14 residues. CDR1 and CDR2 from the germline V gene are LGHNA and YNFKEQ. Losses at the gene ends were 4 bases for V and 13 bases for J; bases not matched to a gene: 9. CDR3 in amino acids: CASSPGTGGRVQYF. CDR3 DNA: TGTGCCAGCAGCCCAGGGACAGGGGGAAGGGTCCAGTACTTC.

The CDR3 loop reads CASSNPNRAEETQYF. CDR3 in DNA: TGTGCCAGCAGTAACCCGAACAGGGCGGAAGAGACCCAGTACTTC. The V call is TRBV25-1, the J call TRBJ2-5; D perhaps matches TRBD1 (6 bases). V dropped 5 bases and J dropped 3 bases, with 16 bases sitting between them. Per the germline V gene, CDR1 is MGHDK and CDR2 is SYGVNS. The CDR3 has 15 residues.

The CDR3 nucleotides read TGTGCCAGCAGCTTAGTTTCACGAGGGCCCCAGCATTTT. Its translation is CASSLVSRGPQHF. The chain employs TRBV11-2 and TRBJ1-5; D ambiguous. Trimming pared 1 base from V and 9 bases from J, leaving 10 bases between. Germline CDR1 SGHAT, CDR2 FQNNGV. The CDR3 is made up of 13 amino acids.

V is TRBV11-1 and J is TRBJ2-2; a possible D gene is TRBD2 (5 bases). The CDR3 is 13 amino acids. V gave up 5 bases and J gave up 3 bases, with 7 bases separating them. CDR1 is SGHAT, CDR2 FQDESV, per germline (reference sequence). CDR3 DNA sequence: TGTGCCAGCAGCCCCGGGGACACCGGGGAGCTGTTTTTT. Translating gives CASSPGDTGELFF.

The rearrangement joins TRBV2 to TRBJ2-2; D possibly corresponds to TRBD2 (6 bases). Germline lookup yields CDR1 SNHLY and CDR2 FYNNEI. This CDR3 spans 15 amino acids. V lost 2 bases and J lost 7, with 14 bases in between. The CDR3 coding sequence is TGTGCCAGCAGTGAATTGGCGGGAAGTCACGGGGAGCTGTTTTTT. Translation gives CASSELAGSHGELFF.

The V and J genes are TRBV7-9 and TRBJ2-3, with a tentative D call TRBD2 (5 bases). Trimming removed 5 bases from V and 1 base from J, with 25 bases in between. Per the germline V gene, CDR1 is SEHNR and CDR2 is FQNEAQ (reference sequence). CDR3 size: 19 residues. Here the CDR3 DNA reads TGTGCCAGCAGCCCTCTAGTCGGACTGTCAAAGATTGGCACAGATACGCAGTATTTT. It translates to CASSPLVGLSKIGTDTQYF.

The CDR3 region has the DNA TGTGCCAGCAGTTACTCGGGGGGAACTGGGGGCACTGAAGCTTTCTTT. Translated: CASSYSGGTGGTEAFF. The rearrangement joins TRBV6-6 to TRBJ1-1; weak D call: TRBD1 (5 bases). This CDR3 region has 16 residues. The V gene's germline CDR1 is MNHNY and CDR2 SVGAGI (reference sequence). The V end was cut by 0 bases, the J end by 4 bases, with 15 bases between.

This clone was found a few times. The rearrangement joins TRBV6-6 to TRBJ1-6, with 7 bases fitting TRBD1. Germline V gene sequence: CDR1 MNHNY, CDR2 SVGAGI (reference sequence). With V trimmed by 6 bases and J by 13 bases, 12 bases remained unmatched. The CDR3 extends over 14 amino acids. Written as DNA, the CDR3 is TGTGCCAGCAGACGCCGGGACAGCCGTTCGCCCCTCCACTTT. Its translation: CASRRRDSRSPLHF.

V usage is TRBV9 and J usage is TRBJ1-2; no clear D gene. The CDR3 runs to 17 residues. The germline V gene encodes CDR1 SGDLS and CDR2 YYNGEE. The V end was cut by 4 bases, the J end by 6 bases, with 25 bases between. The CDR3 nucleotides are TGTGCCAGCAGCACCCCCCCCCGGGCAGGACTTAGGGATGGCTACACCTTC. Its protein is CASSTPPRAGLRDGYTF.

This chain joins TRBV5-4 and TRBJ2-1; 10 bases agree with TRBD1. The trim removed 1 base at V and 7 bases at J, leaving 11 bases unmatched. The germline V gene encodes CDR1 SGHNT and CDR2 YYREEE (reference sequence). This CDR3 is 17 amino acids long. The CDR3 is CASSLLPGTGVRNEQFF. The DNA of the CDR3 is TGTGCCAGCAGCTTGTTACCCGGGACAGGGGTTAGAAATGAGCAGTTCTTC.

In its sample, this clone was seen a few times. CDR3 nucleotide sequence: TGTGCCAGCAGCTTAAGTTCGGACTCATACGAGCAGTACTTC. The encoded protein is CASSLSSDSYEQYF. The chain carries TRBV7-3 and TRBJ2-7, with TRBD2 as a possible D gene (5 bases). The CDR3 has 14 residues. Trimming cost V 1 base and J 4 bases, with 11 bases left between them. Germline V gene sequence: CDR1 SGHTA, CDR2 FQGTGA.

This sequence joins TRBV15 and TRBJ2-7, with 12 bases matching TRBD2. V shed 0 bases and J 7 bases; nucleotides not matched to a gene: 4. The CDR3 is made up of 15 amino acids. Per the germline V gene, CDR1 is LNHNV and CDR2 is YYDKDF (reference sequence). CDR3 sequence: CATSRELAGGGEQYF. The CDR3 DNA sequence: TGTGCCACCAGCAGAGAACTAGCGGGAGGAGGGGAGCAGTACTTC.

The rearrangement links TRBV19 to TRBJ1-5; D is possibly TRBD1 (5 bases). V was shortened by 3 bases and J by 2 bases, with 8 bases between the two germline ends. The CDR3 is 14 amino acids. The germline gives CDR1 LNHDA, CDR2 SQIVND (reference sequence). CDR3 nucleotide sequence: TGTGCCAGTAGTATTCAAGGGGGCAATCAGCCCCAGCATTTT. Its translation: CASSIQGGNQPQHF.

This chain uses TRBV29-1 with TRBJ1-1, with TRBD1 as a possible D gene (6 bases). Germline V gene sequence: CDR1 SQVTM, CDR2 ANQGSEA. This CDR3 spans 13 amino acids. The germline V and J ends were trimmed by 3 bases and 5 bases, with 13 bases remaining between them. CDR3 nucleotides: TGCAGCGTTGATCGGGCGGGGGCGACTGAAGCTTTCTTT. Translating it yields CSVDRAGATEAFF.

The chain recombines TRBV19 with TRBJ1-6; D unclear. The germline V gene has CDR1 LNHDA and CDR2 SQIVND (reference sequence). V lost 7 bases and J lost 7, with 11 bases in between. The CDR3 extends over 13 amino acids. This chain's CDR3 is CASTSGFNSPLHF. The CDR3 DNA reads as TGTGCCAGTACCTCCGGGTTCAATTCACCCCTCCACTTT.

The chain has TRBV11-1 and TRBJ2-3; 12 bases agree with TRBD1. V was clipped by 4 bases and J by 4 bases; unmatched bases: 3. Germline V gene lookup returns CDR1 SGHAT and CDR2 FQDESV (reference sequence). CDR3 length equals 15 residues. The CDR3 region is CASSSGTGGADTQYF. Written as DNA, the CDR3 is TGTGCCAGCAGCTCCGGGACAGGGGGCGCAGATACGCAGTATTTT.

This clone is a singleton in its sample. V is TRBV28 and J is TRBJ2-2; D is unresolved. The CDR3 runs 15 residues. Per germline, CDR1 MDHEN and CDR2 SYDVKM. The V end was cut by 3 bases, the J end by 6 bases, with 14 bases between. CDR3 nucleotides: TGTGCCAGCAGTTTGAGGCTTTCCCCGGCCGGGGAGCTGTTTTTT. This gives the protein CASSLRLSPAGELFF. The full variable domain, with the rest looked up from reference TRBV28 and TRBJ2-2, is DVKVTQSSRYLVKRTGEKVFLECVQDMDHENMFWYRQDPGLGLRLIYFSYDVKMKEKGDIPEGYSVSREKKERFSLILESASTNQTSMYLCASSLRLSPAGELFFGEGSRLTVL.

The chain recombines TRBV6-6 with TRBJ2-2; weak D call: TRBD1 (5 bases). Germline CDR1 and CDR2: MNHNY and SVGAGI (reference sequence). The V gene lost 10 bases and the J gene lost 3 bases, with 9 bases spanning the gap. The CDR3 length is 12 residues. The CDR3 nucleotides are TGTGCCACCCACAGGTACACCGGGGAGCTGTTTTTT. Its protein is CATHRYTGELFF.

The chain recombines TRBV15 with TRBJ2-1; 7 bases are a match to TRBD1. This CDR3 spans 16 amino acids. Germline V gene data show CDR1 as LNHNV and CDR2 as YYDKDF (reference sequence). V was clipped by 3 bases and J by 5 bases; unmatched bases: 10. The chain's CDR3 is CATSSWGQRTDNEQFF. In DNA form, the CDR3 reads TGTGCCACCAGCAGTTGGGGACAGAGAACCGACAATGAGCAGTTCTTC.

The genes are TRBV6-1 and TRBJ2-1; no definite D call. The germline V and J ends were trimmed by 1 base and 7 bases, with 17 bases remaining between them. The CDR3 extends over 16 amino acids. Germline V lookup: CDR1 MNHNS, CDR2 SASEGT. CDR3 sequence (DNA): TGTGCCAGCAGTGAAGACCTGTCGGCAGGTGGAAATGAGCAGTTCTTC. It specifies CASSEDLSAGGNEQFF.

This clone showed up just a few times. The chain carries TRBV5-1 and TRBJ2-1; possibly TRBD2 for D (6 bases). Trimming pared 3 bases from V and 6 bases from J, leaving 10 bases between. In germline, CDR1 is SGHRS, CDR2 YFSETQ. The CDR3 consists of 13 residues. In DNA form, the CDR3 reads TGCGCCAGCAGCTCCCCTAGCGCCAATGAGCAGTTCTTC. It translates to CASSSPSANEQFF.

This chain's CDR3 is CASSFNPGTGNEKLFF. As DNA, the CDR3 is TGTGCCAGCAGCTTCAATCCTGGGACAGGAAATGAAAAACTGTTTTTT. This chain uses TRBV7-9 with TRBJ1-4; 8 bases agree with TRBD1. This CDR3 has 16 amino acids. The germline gives CDR1 SEHNR, CDR2 FQNEAQ (reference sequence). Losses at the gene ends were 3 bases for V and 5 bases for J; bases not matched to a gene: 8. Full variable domain (rest looked up from reference TRBV7-9 and TRBJ1-4): DTGVSQNPRHKITKRGQNVTFRCDPISEHNRLYWYRQTLGQGPEFLTYFQNEAQLEKSRLLSDRFSAERPKGSFSTLEIQRTEQGDSAMYLCASSFNPGTGNEKLFFGSGTQLSVL.

This chain joins TRBV2 and TRBJ2-3; TRBD2 aligns across 11 bases. J gave up 3 bases and V 3 bases, and 8 bases lay outside the gene matches. Germline V gene sequence: CDR1 SNHLY, CDR2 FYNNEI. This CDR3 is 17 amino acids long. The CDR3 here is CASSDLTSGSRTDTQYF. Written as DNA, the CDR3 is TGTGCCAGCAGTGACTTAACTAGCGGGAGCCGGACAGATACGCAGTATTTT.

This chain joins TRBV19 and TRBJ1-5, with TRBD1 identical over 10 bases. This CDR3 has 14 residues. Germline CDR1 and CDR2: LNHDA and SQIVND (reference sequence). V shed 7 bases and J 6 bases; nucleotides not matched to a gene: 6. The CDR3 sequence: CASTSGQGVQPQHF. DNA of the CDR3: TGTGCCAGTACCTCTGGACAGGGGGTTCAGCCCCAGCATTTT.

Only a few counts were recorded for this clone. The CDR3 is CASSQGFQGNGYTF. In DNA, the CDR3 is TGCGCCAGCAGCCAAGGCTTTCAGGGAAATGGCTACACCTTC. The V and J genes are TRBV4-3 and TRBJ1-2, with D possibly being TRBD1 (5 bases). Deletions cut 1 base from V and 6 bases from J, with 12 bases between. CDR1 LGHNA and CDR2 YSLEER come from the germline V gene. The CDR3 is 14 residues long.

Worth noting for this clone: Other DNA sequences of this sample code for an identical CDR3. The gene calls are TRBV5-1 and TRBJ1-1, with D uncertain. Germline CDR1 reads SGHRS; CDR2 reads YFSETQ. V was shortened by 4 bases and J by 4 bases, with 11 bases between the two germline ends. The CDR3 is 13 residues long. This chain's CDR3 is CASSLTGGTEAFF. In nucleotides, the CDR3 is TGCGCCAGCAGCCTGACGGGAGGCACTGAAGCTTTCTTT.